The present entry profiles one T cell receptor (beta chain) with its context. Data came from immunoSEQ multiplex PCR; TCRdb stores just in-frame clones and leaves some out. This table holds approximately 30,000 clones, approximately 88% found once. The V and J ends lost 5 bases and 7 bases respectively, with 8 bases between them. The CDR3 contains 11 residues. Germline V gives CDR1 MDHEN, CDR2 SYDVKM. The data were taken from a study of T cell changes during pregnancy in multiple sclerosis. The J gene is TRBJ1-1, the V gene TRBV28, with D unclear. This TCR derives from a female donor with multiple sclerosis, enrolled in a pregnancy study. The source material was CD8+ T cells from peripheral blood mononuclear cells, sampled before pregnancy. CDR3 loop: CASSLQNEAFF. CDR3 DNA sequence: TGTGCCAGCAGTCTACAGAATGAAGCTTTCTTT.